This T cell receptor beta chain appears in the sequencing data of a study of CD8 T cells in Susac syndrome. Looked up from germline, CDR1 is SGDLS and CDR2 is YYNGEE. V was pared by 0 bases and J by 5 bases, with 20 bases between. There are 17 residues in the CDR3. RNA amounts of roughly 0.45 to 1 ug underwent reverse transcription with random hexamers. Amplification of TCR beta CDR3 across 54 Vbeta and 13 Jbeta was performed with immunoSEQ multiplex PCR. In TCRdb, the immunoSEQ multiplex PCR reads were re-called with MiXCR into one record per CDR3 protein. The table shows approximately 170,000 distinct CDR3 sequences, with around 90% occurring only once. Blood CD8+ and CD4+ T cells underwent high-throughput TCR beta sequencing. FACS was used to enrich TEMRA cells, whereas the CD8+ and CD4+ T cells were obtained by negative isolation.

The material sequenced was CD4+ T cells from PBMCs. This chain joins TRBV9 and TRBJ2-5; D is ambiguous. The clonotype was recovered from a human donor in good health. CDR3 protein: CASSVGVALARLETQYF. In nucleotides, the CDR3 is TGTGCCAGCAGCGTAGGGGTTGCTCTCGCCAGGTTGGAGACCCAGTACTTC.